The 16 T cell receptor beta chains below all came from one sample that was sequenced in a study of T cells in pancreatic ductal adenocarcinoma. The selected patients with pancreatic ductal adenocarcinoma had surgery but no neoadjuvant therapy. Sequencing used immunoSEQ multiplex PCR; TCRdb keeps in-frame clones, though not all of them. Altogether roughly 100,000 clones are present, roughly 96% being singletons, with the ten largest covering under 3.5%. The source material was PBMCs. The receptors were sampled from a human donor with pancreatic ductal adenocarcinoma.

The rearrangement joins TRBV6-6 to TRBJ1-2; tentatively, D is TRBD1 (6 bases). Trimming cost V 6 bases and J 6 bases, with 17 bases left between them. The CDR3 sequence is 14 residues long. The V gene's germline CDR1 is MNHNY and CDR2 SVGAGI (reference sequence). The CDR3 nucleotides are TGTGCCAGCAGGGGGGCCTTCACAGAGAATGGCTACACCTTC. Protein product: CASRGAFTENGYTF.

The V and J genes are TRBV18 and TRBJ2-5; D perhaps matches TRBD1 (5 bases). The V and J ends lost 4 bases and 5 bases respectively, with 14 bases between them. The CDR3 covers 14 residues. Germline CDR1 reads KGHSH; CDR2 reads LQKENI. Here the CDR3 DNA reads TGTGCCAGCTCACGAAACGGCAGGGATGAGACCCAGTACTTC. Translating gives CASSRNGRDETQYF.

This chain links TRBV30 with TRBJ2-5; D call uncertain. The germline gives CDR1 GTSNPN, CDR2 SVGIG (reference sequence). Trimming shortened V by 0 bases and J by 9 bases, and 8 bases separated the two germline ends. This CDR3 comprises 11 residues. This CDR3 is CAWSVLGAQYF. In DNA form, the CDR3 reads TGTGCCTGGAGTGTACTCGGAGCCCAGTACTTC.

This sequence joins TRBV7-9 and TRBJ1-2; D gene ambiguous. The V end was cut by 2 bases, the J end by 2 bases, with 9 bases between. The CDR3 has 14 amino acids. The germline V gene encodes CDR1 SEHNR and CDR2 FQNEAQ (reference sequence). DNA of the CDR3: TGTGCCAGCAGCTTACACAGTGACAACTATGGCTACACCTTC. This translates into CASSLHSDNYGYTF.

This chain uses TRBV19 with TRBJ2-3, with D possibly TRBD2 on 6 matching bases. Trimming stripped 8 bases from V and 3 bases from J, with 15 bases between. The CDR3 has 14 amino acids. Germline CDR1 reads LNHDA; CDR2 reads SQIVND (reference sequence). CDR3 in amino acids: CASQAGPGTDTQYF. DNA of the CDR3: TGTGCCAGTCAAGCGGGCCCTGGGACAGATACGCAGTATTTT.

In DNA, the CDR3 is TGTGCCAGCAGCTTAAGGACAGGGGTAGTTGGCTATGGCTACACCTTC. Protein sequence: CASSLRTGVVGYGYTF. The rearrangement joins TRBV5-6 to TRBJ1-2, with 9 positions matching TRBD1. CDR1 and CDR2 from the germline V gene are SGHDT and YYEEEE. V shed 2 bases, J shed 4 bases, and the junction held 9 bases outside the gene matches. The CDR3 totals 16 residues.

The chain carries TRBV18 and TRBJ2-3, with D hard to call. V was shortened by 3 bases and J by 6 bases, with 7 bases between the two germline ends. Germline CDR1 reads KGHSH; CDR2 reads LQKENI. This CDR3 contains 12 residues. The CDR3 DNA reads as TGTGCCAGCTCACCGCGAATGGATACGCAGTATTTT. Translating gives CASSPRMDTQYF.

The table lists this clone with a count of one. This chain uses TRBV7-3 with TRBJ2-5, with 8 nucleotides matching TRBD1. In germline, CDR1 is SGHTA, CDR2 FQGTGA. V was clipped by 5 bases and J by 4 bases; unmatched bases: 12. This CDR3 is 16 amino acids long. The CDR3 sequence is CASSDRTGSGGETQYF. The CDR3 DNA sequence: TGTGCCAGCAGCGACAGGACAGGGTCTGGTGGAGAGACCCAGTACTTC.

This chain links TRBV6-5 with TRBJ2-7; TRBD2 might be the D (6 bases). The germline V gene has CDR1 MNHEY and CDR2 SVGAGI. With 6 bases removed from V and 0 bases from J, the gap between germline ends came to 6 bases. There are 12 residues in the CDR3. The CDR3 nucleotides read TGTGCCAGCAGGGACTACTCCTACGAGCAGTACTTC. This codes for CASRDYSYEQYF.

The V gene is TRBV2, the J gene TRBJ1-1; 7 bases agree with TRBD1. This CDR3 is built from 12 residues. J gave up 5 bases and V 10 bases, and 7 bases lay outside the gene matches. Germline CDR1 SNHLY, CDR2 FYNNEI. The CDR3 is CANDRVQTEAFF. The CDR3 DNA follows: TGTGCCAATGACAGGGTACAGACTGAAGCTTTCTTT.

The genes are TRBV27 and TRBJ2-7; tentatively, D is TRBD1 (5 bases). V was clipped by 6 bases and J by 1 base, with 7 bases between them. The CDR3 contains 12 residues. Germline-derived CDR1 and CDR2 are MNHEY and SMNVEV (reference sequence). CDR3 region: CASSDRSYEQYF. In nucleotides, the CDR3 is TGTGCCAGCAGCGACAGATCCTACGAGCAGTACTTC.

This chain uses TRBV7-3 with TRBJ2-1, with 8 bases that match TRBD2. The trim removed 5 bases at V and 5 bases at J, leaving 8 bases unmatched. There are 15 residues in the CDR3. Germline CDR1 and CDR2: SGHTA and FQGTGA. CDR3 sequence reads: CASSPQSGRDNEQFF. The CDR3 nucleotides are TGTGCCAGCAGCCCCCAGAGCGGGAGAGACAATGAGCAGTTCTTC.

This sequence joins TRBV9 and TRBJ2-3, with 9 bases fitting TRBD1. In germline, CDR1 is SGDLS, CDR2 YYNGEE. The CDR3 is 15 amino acids. J was trimmed by 5 bases and V by 0 bases; bases with no gene match: 4. CDR3 sequence (DNA): TGTGCCAGCAGCGTAGGGACAGGGGCCGGAGATACGCAGTATTTT. Amino acids: CASSVGTGAGDTQYF.

Written as DNA, the CDR3 is TGTGCCAGCAGTGAACAGGGATTAGGGGGCTACACCTTC. This codes for CASSEQGLGGYTF. The chain combines TRBV2 with TRBJ1-2, with a possible D match to TRBD1 (5 bases). V lost 2 bases, J lost 8 bases, and 12 bases lay in between. CDR1 and CDR2 (germline): SNHLY, FYNNEI. This CDR3 comprises 13 residues.

V is TRBV28 and J is TRBJ2-7, with a weak D call TRBD2 (7 bases). V was trimmed by 4 bases and J by 3 bases, leaving 13 bases between them. Germline V gene lookup returns CDR1 MDHEN and CDR2 SYDVKM. The CDR3 has 14 amino acids. The CDR3 loop reads CASSSGGQDYEQYF. DNA for the CDR3: TGTGCCAGCAGTTCGGGGGGACAAGACTACGAGCAGTACTTC.

J is TRBJ2-1 and V is TRBV5-1; 9 bases fit TRBD2. The CDR3 is 15 amino acids. V lost 1 base to trimming and J lost 6 bases; unmatched junction nucleotides: 5. The germline gives CDR1 SGHRS, CDR2 YFSETQ. As DNA, the CDR3 is TGCGCCAGCAGCTTGAGTAGCGGGAGAGGCAATGAGCAGTTCTTC. Amino acids: CASSLSSGRGNEQFF.